The 11 T cell receptor beta chains presented below share a single source sample, sequenced in a study of T cell clonotyping in hematopoietic cell transplantation. This table comes from immunoSEQ multiplex PCR, and its TCRdb copy is limited to in-frame clones, with some not included. The repertoire holds about 12,000 clones, with 40% to 60% as singletons. The sample comprised peripheral blood mononuclear cells. The source of these receptors is a man between 45 and 60 years old in good health. Some clones in this sample may be carry-over from other donors' samples.

The chain joins TRBV6-5 to TRBJ1-1; the D gene is possibly TRBD1 (5 bases). The CDR3 totals 15 residues. Germline assignment: CDR1 MNHEY and CDR2 SVGAGI. V lost 2 bases to trimming and J lost 1 base, with 11 bases between them. For the CDR3, the DNA is TGTGCCAGCAGTTACGGGGCACGTCCGAACACTGAAGCTTTCTTT. Its translation: CASSYGARPNTEAFF.

This chain uses TRBV29-1 with TRBJ1-5, with D tentatively TRBD1 (5 bases). The length of the CDR3 is 13 residues. Germline lookup yields CDR1 SQVTM and CDR2 ANQGSEA. Trimming stripped 3 bases from V and 7 bases from J, with 13 bases between. For the CDR3, the DNA is TGCAGCGTTGACAGGGCGTGGGGGCAGCCCCAGCATTTT. The encoded protein is CSVDRAWGQPQHF.

The chain links TRBV10-3 to TRBJ2-3; the D is unclear. The CDR3 is 11 residues long. V was pared by 2 bases and J by 5 bases, with 2 bases between. Germline-derived CDR1 and CDR2 are ENHRY and SYGVKD. The CDR3 reads CAISEKDTQYF. The CDR3 nucleotides are TGTGCCATCAGTGAGAAAGATACGCAGTATTTT.

This clone appeared a few times. The chain uses TRBV6-5 and TRBJ1-1, with a weak D call TRBD1 (5 bases). This CDR3 is 15 amino acids long. Germline loops: CDR1 MNHEY, CDR2 SVGAGI. V lost 1 base and J 5 bases, leaving 14 bases between the germline ends. CDR3 nucleotides: TGTGCCAGCAGTTACTACCCAGGGCGGGGGACTGAAGCTTTCTTT. As protein: CASSYYPGRGTEAFF.

The CDR3 DNA is TGTGCCAGCAGCTTGGCTAGCGGGAGGGACGAGCAGTACTTC. It encodes CASSLASGRDEQYF. The chain joins TRBV7-2 to TRBJ2-7; 12 bases map to TRBD2. V trimming: 3 bases; J trimming: 5 bases; junction bases outside the gene matches: 2. Germline-derived CDR1 and CDR2 are SGHTA and FQGNSA. The CDR3 sequence is 14 residues long.

The J gene is TRBJ1-3, the V gene TRBV11-1; D ambiguous. This CDR3 is 15 amino acids long. V gave up 6 bases and J gave up 0 bases, with 12 bases separating them. CDR1 and CDR2 from the germline V gene are SGHAT and FQDESV (reference sequence). CDR3 bases: TGTGCCAGCAGAATGACGGAGAGCTCTGGAAACACCATATATTTT. Protein sequence: CASRMTESSGNTIYF. The variable domain in full, with the rest retrieved from reference TRBV11-1 and TRBJ1-3, is EAEVAQSPRYKITEKSQAVAFWCDPISGHATLYWYRQILGQGPELLVQFQDESVVDDSQLPKDRFSAERLKGVDSTLKIQPAELGDSAMYLCASRMTESSGNTIYFGEGSWLTVV.

There are a few counts of this clone. The chain combines TRBV15 with TRBJ1-2, with 7 bases identical to TRBD1. The CDR3 covers 16 residues. The junction had 15 bases not matched to a gene; V was cut back by 3 bases and J by 8 bases. Germline V gene data show CDR1 as LNHNV and CDR2 as YYDKDF (reference sequence). CDR3 sequence reads: CATSRTGSVALGGYTF. CDR3 nucleotide sequence: TGTGCCACCAGCAGGACAGGGTCGGTTGCGTTGGGCGGCTACACCTTC. Supplemented by reference TRBV15 and TRBJ1-2, the full variable domain reads DAMVIQNPRYQVTQFGKPVTLSCSQTLNHNVMYWYQQKSSQAPKLLFHYYDKDFNNEADTPDNFQSRRPNTSFCFLDIRSPGLGDTAMYLCATSRTGSVALGGYTFGSGTRLTVV.

V gene TRBV30 combines with J gene TRBJ2-7, with a tentative D call TRBD2 (6 bases). The CDR3 is made up of 14 amino acids. Germline assignment: CDR1 GTSNPN and CDR2 SVGIG (reference sequence). V was shortened by 1 base and J by 5 bases, with 15 bases between the two germline ends. The CDR3 region is CAWSDARRAHEQYF. The CDR3 region has the DNA TGTGCCTGGAGTGATGCTAGGAGGGCCCACGAGCAGTACTTC.

The chain links TRBV6-5 to TRBJ1-2; D gene unclear. Trimming removed 0 bases at V and 7 bases at J, with 15 bases between. The CDR3 runs 15 residues. Per the germline V gene, CDR1 is MNHEY and CDR2 is SVGAGI. The CDR3 sequence is CASSYSRDGMGGYTF. The CDR3 coding sequence is TGTGCCAGCAGTTACTCGCGCGACGGTATGGGTGGCTACACCTTC.

This chain's CDR3 is CASSDSGSADTQYF. The CDR3 DNA reads as TGTGCCAGCAGTGATAGCGGGAGCGCAGATACGCAGTATTTT. The J gene is TRBJ2-3, the V gene TRBV2; TRBD2 aligns across 9 bases. Germline V lookup: CDR1 SNHLY, CDR2 FYNNEI. The CDR3 loop spans 14 amino acids. J lost 4 bases, V lost 3 bases, and 2 bases had no gene match.

This clone is medium-sized by share. The chain carries TRBV4-3 and TRBJ1-3, with a weak D call TRBD1 (5 bases). Germline V gene data show CDR1 as LGHNA and CDR2 as YSLEER. Trimming took 3 bases from V and 3 from J, leaving 18 bases between them. The CDR3 is made up of 17 amino acids. The CDR3 nucleotides are TGCGCCAGCAGCCAGAGGTTTGGGGGTAGAAGTGGAAACACCATATATTTT. Translated: CASSQRFGGRSGNTIYF.